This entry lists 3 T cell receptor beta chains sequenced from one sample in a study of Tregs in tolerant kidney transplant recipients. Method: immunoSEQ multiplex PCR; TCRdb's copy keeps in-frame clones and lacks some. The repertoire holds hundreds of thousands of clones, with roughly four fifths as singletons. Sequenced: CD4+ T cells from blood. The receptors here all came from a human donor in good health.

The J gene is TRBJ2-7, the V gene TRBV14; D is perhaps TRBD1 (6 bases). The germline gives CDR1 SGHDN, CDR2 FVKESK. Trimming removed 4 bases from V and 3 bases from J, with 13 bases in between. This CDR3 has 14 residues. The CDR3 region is CASSPDDRFYEQYF. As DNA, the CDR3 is TGTGCCAGCAGCCCCGACGACAGGTTCTACGAGCAGTACTTC.

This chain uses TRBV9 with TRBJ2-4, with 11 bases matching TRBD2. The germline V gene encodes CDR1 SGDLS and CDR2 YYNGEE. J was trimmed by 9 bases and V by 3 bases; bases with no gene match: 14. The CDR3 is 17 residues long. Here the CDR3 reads CASSAGLAAPRGTIQYF. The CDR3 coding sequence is TGTGCCAGCAGCGCGGGACTAGCGGCCCCCCGGGGAACCATTCAGTACTTC.

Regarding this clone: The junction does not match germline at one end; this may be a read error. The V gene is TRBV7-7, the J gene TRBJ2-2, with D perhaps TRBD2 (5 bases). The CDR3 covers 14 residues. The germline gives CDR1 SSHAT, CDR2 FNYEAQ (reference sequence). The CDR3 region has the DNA TGTGCTAGCAGCTTAGCGTTGCACACCGGGGAGCTGTTTTTT. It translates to CASSLALHTGELFF.